This T cell receptor beta chain was found in a study of identical twins. Findings of the study overall: An excess of low generation probability was shown by twin-shared out-of-frame alpha sequences. Researchers reported weaker excess twin sharing in beta out-of-frame sequences. In monozygotic twins, models underestimated the sharing of out-of-frame TCR alpha.

MiXCR was run by TCRdb on the 5' RACE reads, yielding one entry per CDR3 protein. The sample has 600,000 to 800,000 distinct CDR3 sequences, around 21% seen once; the top ten hold about 4.3%. Trimming shortened V by 6 bases and J by 3 bases, and 11 bases separated the two germline ends. CDR1 SGHTA and CDR2 FQGNSA come from the germline V gene. The CDR3 extends over 14 amino acids. With respect to this clonotype: Its target is not known.

A further study also used this sample, focusing on T cells expressing NK-cell markers. That source reports: One observes that, in a few donors, these clonotypes were also the leading ones within the CD3+CD56-NKG2C+ fraction.

The chain uses TRBV7-2 and TRBJ2-2; tentative D call: TRBD1 (5 bases). The sequencing input was PBMCs. This TCR was recovered from a woman between 18 and 30 years old in good health. CDR3 sequence: CASRLQGHTGELFF. The DNA for the CDR3 is TGTGCCAGCAGGTTGCAGGGCCACACCGGGGAGCTGTTTTTT.